This section outlines one T cell receptor (beta chain) sequence together with its context. Its antigen is as yet unknown. V lost 4 bases to trimming and J lost 5 bases, with 18 bases between them. From germline, CDR1 is SGHVS and CDR2 FNYEAQ. This CDR3 comprises 15 residues. The data were obtained in a study of Graves' ophthalmopathy and Graves' hyperthyroidism. Study observations and caveats: Cross-validated, the 13-signature model showed 87.88%/81.08% sensitivity/specificity, and 80%/75% in the test set. Most clonotypes expanded in thyroid above 0.001 frequency were present in blood too.

The study excluded patients with other autoimmune diseases, uncontrolled infections, pregnancy or lactation. Diagnosis was based on clinical symptoms, serum thyroxine, TRAb, thyroid ultrasound and orbital computed tomography. The sequenced template was RNA, covering the TCR beta CDR3 region. A first-round RT-PCR used HTBI primers, followed by a second-round multiplex PCR. TCRdb re-called the multiplex PCR reads through MiXCR, storing one row per CDR3 protein. The table includes 900,000 to 1,200,000 distinct CDR3 sequences, about two fifths detected once. The source is an adult man with Graves' hyperthyroidism. V and J are TRBV7-6 and TRBJ2-7; D may be TRBD1 (5 bases). Sequencing input: peripheral blood or thyroid tissue (not recorded which). CDR3 coding DNA: TGTGCCAGCAGCTCCTCGCAGGGTCAGTTCCACGAGCAGTACTTC. This encodes CASSSSQGQFHEQYF.